This T cell receptor (beta chain) comes out of a study of T cell changes during pregnancy in multiple sclerosis. This CDR3 has 18 amino acids. Germline values: CDR1 LNHDA, CDR2 SQIVND (reference sequence). Germline trimming cut 3 bases from V and 3 bases from J; bases unmatched to any gene: 3. TCRdb keeps only in-frame clones here, not all; method: immunoSEQ multiplex PCR. The sample includes 90,000 to 100,000 clones, 92% of them seen just once. The sequencing used peripheral blood, collected after pregnancy. The V call is TRBV19, the J call TRBJ2-6, with TRBD2 matching over 15 bases. The clonotype comes from a female donor in good health, enrolled as a control in a pregnancy study. This chain's CDR3 is CASSIGLAGGYGANVLTF. CDR3 DNA: TGTGCCAGTAGTATCGGACTAGCGGGAGGGTATGGGGCCAACGTCCTGACTTTC.